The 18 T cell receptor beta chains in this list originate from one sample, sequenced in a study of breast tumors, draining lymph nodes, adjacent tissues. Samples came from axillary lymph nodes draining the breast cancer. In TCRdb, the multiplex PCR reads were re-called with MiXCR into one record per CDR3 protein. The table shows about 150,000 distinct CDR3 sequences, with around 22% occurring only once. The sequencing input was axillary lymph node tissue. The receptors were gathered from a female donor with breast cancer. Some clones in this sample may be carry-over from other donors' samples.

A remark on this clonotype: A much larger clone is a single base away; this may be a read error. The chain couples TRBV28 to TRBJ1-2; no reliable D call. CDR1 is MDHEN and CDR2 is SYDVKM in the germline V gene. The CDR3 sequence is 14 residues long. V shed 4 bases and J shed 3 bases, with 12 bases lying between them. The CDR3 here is CASSWADGYYGYTF. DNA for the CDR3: TGTGCCAGCAGTTGGGCGGACGGATACTATGGCTACACCTTC.

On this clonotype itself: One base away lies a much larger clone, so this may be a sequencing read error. The CDR3 protein is CVSRGKGAV. The CDR3 DNA sequence: TGTGTCAGCAGGGGAAAGGGGGCAGTC. The chain carries TRBV11-3 and TRBJ2-7; 7 bases fit TRBD1. The germline CDR1 and CDR2 sequences are SGHNT and YENEEA. The length of the CDR3 is 9 residues.

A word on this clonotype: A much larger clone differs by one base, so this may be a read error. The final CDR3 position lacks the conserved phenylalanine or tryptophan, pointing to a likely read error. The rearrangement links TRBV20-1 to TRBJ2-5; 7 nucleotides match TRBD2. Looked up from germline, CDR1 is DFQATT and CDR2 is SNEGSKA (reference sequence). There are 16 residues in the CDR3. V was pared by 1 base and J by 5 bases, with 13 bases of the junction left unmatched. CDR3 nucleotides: TGCAGTGCTAGAGCCCGCCGTGGACTAGTGATCGAGACCCAGTACCTC. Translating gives CSARARRGLVIETQYL.

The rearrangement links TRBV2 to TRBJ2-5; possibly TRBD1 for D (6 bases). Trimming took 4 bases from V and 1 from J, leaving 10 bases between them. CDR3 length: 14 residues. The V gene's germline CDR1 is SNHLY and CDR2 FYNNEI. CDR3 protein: CASSGQASQETQYF. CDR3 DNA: TGTGCCAGCAGTGGACAGGCTTCCCAAGAGACCCAGTACTTC.

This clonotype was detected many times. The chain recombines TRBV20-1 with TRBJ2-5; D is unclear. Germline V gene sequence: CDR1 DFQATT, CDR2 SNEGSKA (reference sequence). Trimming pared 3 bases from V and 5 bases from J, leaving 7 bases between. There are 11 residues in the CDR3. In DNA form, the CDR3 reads TGCAGTGCTAGCTCGTGGGAGACCCAGTACTTC. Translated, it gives CSASSWETQYF.

In DNA form, the CDR3 reads TGTGCCAGTAGTATTGAGGGAGACTCTGGAAACACCATATATTTT. Translating gives CASSIEGDSGNTIYF. This chain joins TRBV19 and TRBJ1-3; D gene unclear. Looked up from germline, CDR1 is LNHDA and CDR2 is SQIVND (reference sequence). Between the trimmed V and J ends, which lost 3 bases and 0 bases, there was a span of 9 bases. This CDR3 is built from 15 residues.

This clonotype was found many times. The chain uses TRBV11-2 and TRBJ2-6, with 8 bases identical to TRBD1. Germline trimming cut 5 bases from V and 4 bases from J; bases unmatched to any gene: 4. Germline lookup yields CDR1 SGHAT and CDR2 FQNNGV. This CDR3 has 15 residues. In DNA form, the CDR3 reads TGTGCCAGCAGCCCGGACAGGGCAGGGGCCAACGTCCTGACTTTC. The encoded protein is CASSPDRAGANVLTF. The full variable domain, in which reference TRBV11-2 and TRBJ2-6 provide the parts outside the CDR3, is EAGVAQSPRYKIIEKRQSVAFWCNPISGHATLYWYQQILGQGPKLLIQFQNNGVVDDSQLPKDRFSAERLKGVDSTLKIQPAKLEDSAVYLCASSPDRAGANVLTFGAGSRLTVL.

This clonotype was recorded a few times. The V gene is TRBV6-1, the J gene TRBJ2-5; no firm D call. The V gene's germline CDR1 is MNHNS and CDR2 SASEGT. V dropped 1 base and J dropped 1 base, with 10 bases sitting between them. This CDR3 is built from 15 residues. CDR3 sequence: CASSEGQVVQETQYF. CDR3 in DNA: TGTGCCAGCAGTGAAGGGCAGGTGGTCCAAGAGACCCAGTACTTC.

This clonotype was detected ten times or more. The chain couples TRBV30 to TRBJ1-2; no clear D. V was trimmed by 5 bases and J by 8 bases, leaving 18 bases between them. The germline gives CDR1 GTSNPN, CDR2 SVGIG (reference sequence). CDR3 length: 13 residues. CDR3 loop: CAWQVFGLSGYTF. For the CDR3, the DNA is TGTGCCTGGCAAGTGTTTGGTTTGTCCGGCTACACCTTC.

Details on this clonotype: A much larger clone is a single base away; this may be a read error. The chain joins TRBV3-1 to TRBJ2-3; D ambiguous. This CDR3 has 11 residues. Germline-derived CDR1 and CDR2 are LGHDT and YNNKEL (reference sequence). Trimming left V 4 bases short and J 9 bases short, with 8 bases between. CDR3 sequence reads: CASSREGTQYF. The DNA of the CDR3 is TGTGCCAGCAGCCGAGAAGGGACGCAGTATTTT.

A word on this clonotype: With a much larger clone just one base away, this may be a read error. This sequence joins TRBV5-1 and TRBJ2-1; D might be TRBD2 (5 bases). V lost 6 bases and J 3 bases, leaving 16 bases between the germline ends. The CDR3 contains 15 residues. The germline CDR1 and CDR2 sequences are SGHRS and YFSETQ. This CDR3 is CASTLGWESYNEQFF. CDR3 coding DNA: TGCGCCAGCACCCTGGGGTGGGAGAGCTACAATGAGCAGTTCTTC.

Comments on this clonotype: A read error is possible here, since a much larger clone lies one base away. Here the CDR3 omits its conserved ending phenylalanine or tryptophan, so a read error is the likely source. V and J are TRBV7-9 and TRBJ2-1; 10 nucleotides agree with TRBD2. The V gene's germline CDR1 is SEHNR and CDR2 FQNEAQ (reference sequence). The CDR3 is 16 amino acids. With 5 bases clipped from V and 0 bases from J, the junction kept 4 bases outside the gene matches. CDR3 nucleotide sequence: TGTGCCAGCAGCCCGGCTAGCGGGAGCTCCTACAATGAGCAGTTCCTC. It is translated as CASSPASGSSYNEQFL.

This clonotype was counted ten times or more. The CDR3 spells CASSQTPGLGYEQYF. The CDR3 DNA is TGTGCCAGCAGCCAAACACCGGGACTAGGCTACGAGCAGTACTTC. The chain has TRBV14 and TRBJ2-7; TRBD2 matches at 8 bases. V shed 2 bases and J 3 bases; nucleotides not matched to a gene: 6. The CDR3 sequence is 15 residues long. In germline, CDR1 is SGHDN, CDR2 FVKESK.

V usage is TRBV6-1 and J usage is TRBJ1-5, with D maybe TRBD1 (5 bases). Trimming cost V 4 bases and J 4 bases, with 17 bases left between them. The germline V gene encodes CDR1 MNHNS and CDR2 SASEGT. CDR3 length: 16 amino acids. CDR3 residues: CASSGQGPFSNQPQHF. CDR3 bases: TGTGCCAGCAGTGGTCAGGGCCCCTTTTCTAATCAGCCCCAGCATTTT.

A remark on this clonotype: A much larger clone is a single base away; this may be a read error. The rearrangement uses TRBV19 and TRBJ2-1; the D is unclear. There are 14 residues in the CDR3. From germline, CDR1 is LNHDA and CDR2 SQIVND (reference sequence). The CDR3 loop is CASSMRSPYNERFF. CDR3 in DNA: TGTGCCAGTAGTATGCGCAGTCCTTACAATGAGCGGTTCTTC.

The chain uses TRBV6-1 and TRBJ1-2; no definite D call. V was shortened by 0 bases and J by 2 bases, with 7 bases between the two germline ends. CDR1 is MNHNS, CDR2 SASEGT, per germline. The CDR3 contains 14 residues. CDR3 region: CASSEADLNYGYTF. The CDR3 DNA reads TGTGCCAGCAGTGAAGCAGATTTAAACTATGGCTACACCTTC.

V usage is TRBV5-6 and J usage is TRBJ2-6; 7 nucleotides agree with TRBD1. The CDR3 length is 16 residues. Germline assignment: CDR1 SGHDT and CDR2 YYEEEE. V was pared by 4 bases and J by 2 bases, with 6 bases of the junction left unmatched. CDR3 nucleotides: TGTGCCAGCAGCGATACAGGGGTGGCTGGGGCCAACGTCCTGACTTTC. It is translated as CASSDTGVAGANVLTF.

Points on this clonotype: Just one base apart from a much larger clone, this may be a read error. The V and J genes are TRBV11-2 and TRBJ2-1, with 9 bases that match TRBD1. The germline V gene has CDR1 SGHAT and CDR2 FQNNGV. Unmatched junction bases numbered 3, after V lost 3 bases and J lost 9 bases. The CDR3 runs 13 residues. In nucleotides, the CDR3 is TGTGCCAGCAGCTTGTCGGGACAGGGTGAGCAGTTCTTC. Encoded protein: CASSLSGQGEQFF.